In this sample, the clone carrying this TCR beta chain turned up many times. This entry belongs to a study of T cells in Graves' hyperthyroidism and ophthalmopathy. CDR3 length equals 16 residues. The ends were cut back, 3 bases at V and 0 bases at J, with 15 bases in the middle. Researchers amplified the TCR beta CDR3 regions from RNA transcripts. HTBI primers were used for first-round RT-PCR of the TCR CDR3. TCRdb re-derived calls from the multiplex PCR reads in MiXCR, one entry per CDR3 protein. The sample includes approximately 400,000 distinct CDR3 sequences, approximately 15% of them seen just once.

This TCR was sampled from a young woman with Graves' hyperthyroidism that later progressed to Graves' ophthalmopathy. The V call is TRBV12-3 or TRBV12-4, the J call TRBJ2-7; unclear D gene. Sequencing was done on a sample of blood. The CDR3 reads CASSFAETRPSYEQYF. The CDR3 DNA follows: TGTGCCAGCAGTTTTGCCGAAACCAGGCCCTCCTACGAGCAGTACTTC.